Detailed here is one T cell receptor (beta chain). Its cognate antigen has yet to be identified. A much more abundant neighbour one base away suggests this may be a read error. Stable Graves' hyperthyroidism was defined as no progression to ophthalmopathy during 18 months of follow-up. Hyperthyroidism patients were newly diagnosed, had a disease duration of under 2 months, and were aged 18 to 65 years. The study excluded patients with uncontrolled infections, other autoimmune diseases, pregnancy or lactation. Clinical symptoms, serum thyroxine and TRAb, thyroid ultrasound, and orbital computed tomography formed the basis for the diagnoses. Ficoll-Paque density gradient centrifugation was used to isolate PBMCs from about 10 ml of fresh peripheral blood. Trizol reagent was used to extract total RNA, and RNA quality was then checked on an Agilent 2100 Bioanalyzer. The germline V gene yields SGHRS for CDR1 and YFSETQ for CDR2. V is cut back by 5 bases and J by 0 bases, with 2 bases in the junction unmatched. Including the terminal cysteine and phenylalanine, the CDR3 comprises 15 residues. CDR3 DNA only is kept here, 45 bases in frame from base 1.

The TCR beta CDR3 regions were amplified from RNA transcripts. The TCR CDR3 was subjected to a first round of RT-PCR using the HTBI primer set and the Qiagen OneStep RT-PCR kit. A second multiplex PCR round built the libraries, followed by size selection and purification. Sequencing of the libraries was done on an Illumina HiSeq2000 using paired-end 100 bp reads. In the original analysis: SOAPnuke was used to process the raw data, throwing out any read that contained adapters or uncalled bases, had a mean Phred below 15, or lacked an exact constant-primer or identifier match. High-quality paired reads were merged with COPE v1.2.5, and unique nucleotide sequences were defined as clonotypes. MiTCR v1.1 was used to align the clonotypes against IMGT TRBV, TRBD and TRBJ reference segments. Analysis was restricted to V-J combinations with a frequency above 0.0001, which covered 98% to 99.2% of repertoires. A TCS score was defined as the ratio of F50 (clonal expansion) to E x V (chaos), with BLOSUM62-based TCRdist applied between CDR3 peptides within each V-J. Welch's t-statistics and random forest reduced 500 to 550 V-J features to 13, which were used in a naive Bayes classifier (R e1071). The public reads were reprocessed in TCRdb via fastp at Q25 and MiXCR, keeping in-frame beta chains. A single entry per CDR3 protein holds the most common genes and DNA from its merged rows. TCRdb assigned the V and J calls; the authors' analysis was not used. Here the sample has about 290,000 distinct CDR3 sequences; roughly an eighth occur a single time. Of the sample, 7% to 9% is held by the ten largest clones.

The source of the sample is a study of T cells in Graves' hyperthyroidism and ophthalmopathy (dated by TCRdb to about 2019). Study-level background: Peripheral blood samples were taken at the time of initial diagnosis, prior to any treatment. After blood sampling, hyperthyroidism patients were treated with methimazole at a starting dose of 30 mg daily, and ophthalmopathy patients were treated with high-dose intravenous methylprednisolone. Whether ophthalmopathy could be predicted prospectively was tested in an independent validation cohort made up of approximately 19 hyperthyroidism patients plus 17 patients who later progressed to ophthalmopathy. TCR Vbeta CDR3 sequencing of approximately 140 peripheral blood samples (43 ophthalmopathy, approximately 80 hyperthyroidism and some 17 progressor patients) is reported in the paper. A discovery cohort of about 100 patients, approximately 45 with Graves' ophthalmopathy and roughly 59 with stable Graves' hyperthyroidism, was used to find distinguishing TCR V-J signatures. The 80 to 100 discovery patients were randomly divided into training and test sets at a 7:3 ratio. The study also compared thyroid tissue and blood T-cell repertoires from more than five Graves' hyperthyroidism patients. Study-wide conclusions, independent of this receptor: Sample size was not statistically predetermined, and blinding of investigators to group allocation was not performed. In validation, the model predicted progression to ophthalmopathy a median of approximately 6.3 months before onset, with roughly 68% sensitivity and roughly 73% specificity. In cross-validation, a model built on a 13 V-J signature told ophthalmopathy apart from stable hyperthyroidism with under 90% sensitivity and approximately 81% specificity, and in testing the same model reached 80%/75%. Most expanded thyroid clonotypes (frequency above 0.001) were also found in blood, which suggests that blood repertoires may mirror thyroid immune responses.

Sequencing used blood. The sequence derives from a woman in her forties with Graves' hyperthyroidism. The rearranged chain carries TRBV5-1 and TRBJ1-4, and TRBD1 aligns with 9 junction nucleotides. At the DNA level, the sequence is TGCGCCAGCAGGACAGGGGGTGCAACTAATGAAAAACTGTTTTTT. It specifies CASRTGGATNEKLFF.